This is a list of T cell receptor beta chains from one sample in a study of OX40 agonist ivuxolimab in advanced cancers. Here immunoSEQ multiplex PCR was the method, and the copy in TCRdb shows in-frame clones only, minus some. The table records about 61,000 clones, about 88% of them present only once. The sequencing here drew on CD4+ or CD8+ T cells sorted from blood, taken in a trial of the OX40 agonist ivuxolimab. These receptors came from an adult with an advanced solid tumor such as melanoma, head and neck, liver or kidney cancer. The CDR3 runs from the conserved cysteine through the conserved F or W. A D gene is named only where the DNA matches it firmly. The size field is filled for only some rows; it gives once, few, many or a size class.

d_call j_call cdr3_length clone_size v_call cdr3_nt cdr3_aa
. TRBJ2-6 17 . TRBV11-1 TGTGCCAGCAGCTTCGGAACAGGAACCTCTGGGGCCAACGTCCTGACTTTC CASSFGTGTSGANVLTF
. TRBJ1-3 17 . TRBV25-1 TGTGCCAGCAGTTCGCAATCAGAGGGTTACTCTGGAAACACCATATATTTT CASSSQSEGYSGNTIYF
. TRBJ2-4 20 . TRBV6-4 TGTGCCAGCAGTGACGACCCGTGGGAGGCGGGGTATATAGCCAAAAACATTCAGTACTTC CASSDDPWEAGYIAKNIQYF
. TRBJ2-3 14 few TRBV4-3 TGCGCCAGCAGTCTTTCGACAGCAACAGATACGCAGTATTTT CASSLSTATDTQYF
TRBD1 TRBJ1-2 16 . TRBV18 TGTGCCAGCTCCCCCGCTCGGGGCACCGGGACAGACATAGACACCTTC CASSPARGTGTDIDTF
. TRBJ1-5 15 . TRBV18 TGTGCCAGCTCACCTGGGGCGGTAGGGAAAGTGCCCCAGCATTTT CASSPGAVGKVPQHF
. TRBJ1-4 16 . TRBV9 TGTGCCAGCAGCGAGGGTAGGGGGGTAGCTAATGAAAAACTGTTTTTT CASSEGRGVANEKLFF
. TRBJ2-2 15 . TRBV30 TGTGCCTGGAGTGTATCCGGGAAAAACACCGGGGAGCTGTTTTTT CAWSVSGKNTGELFF
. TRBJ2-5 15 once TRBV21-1 TGTGCCAGCAGCAGACCGGGACAGGTAGAGGAGACCCAGTACTTC CASSRPGQVEETQYF
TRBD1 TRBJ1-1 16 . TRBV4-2 TGTGCCAGCAGCCAAGAGGGGGACAGGGTGAACACTGAAGCTTTCTTT CASSQEGDRVNTEAFF
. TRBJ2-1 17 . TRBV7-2 TGTGCCAGCAGCTTAGCTGCGCGCCTCTCTACCAACAATGAGCAGTTCTTC CASSLAARLSTNNEQFF
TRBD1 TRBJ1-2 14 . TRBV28 TGTGCCAGCAGTTTATACGGACAGGGAGGAGGCTACACCTTC CASSLYGQGGGYTF
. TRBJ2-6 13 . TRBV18 TGTGCCAGCTCACCGGCGCGGGCCAACGTCCTGACTTTC CASSPARANVLTF
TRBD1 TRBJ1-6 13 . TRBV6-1 TGTGCCAGCCGGGACAGCAAGAATTCACCCCTCCACTTT CASRDSKNSPLHF
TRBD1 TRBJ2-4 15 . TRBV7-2 TGTGCCAGCAGCTTGGACAGGGGGGGATCTAACATTCAGTACTTC CASSLDRGGSNIQYF
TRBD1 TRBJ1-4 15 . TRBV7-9 TGTGCCAGCAGTGGGACAGTCGGTGACGGGGAAAAACTGTTTTTT CASSGTVGDGEKLFF
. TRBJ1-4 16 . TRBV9 TGTGCCAGCAGCGTACAGGCCTCTGCAACTAATGAAAAACTGTTTTTT CASSVQASATNEKLFF
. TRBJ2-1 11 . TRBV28 TGTGCCAGCAGCCTTTACAATGAGCAGTTCTTC CASSLYNEQFF
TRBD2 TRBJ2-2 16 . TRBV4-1 TGCGCCAGCAGCCCTGGCCTAGCGGGAGTCGGCGGGGAGCTGTTTTTT CASSPGLAGVGGELFF
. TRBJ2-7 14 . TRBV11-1 TGTGCCAGCAGCGTTAGTGTGGCTGGCTACGAGCAGTACTTC CASSVSVAGYEQYF
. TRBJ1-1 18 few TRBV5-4 TGTGCCAGCAGCTTGATGTTCGGGGGGGACCTAATGAACACTGAAGCTTTCTTT CASSLMFGGDLMNTEAFF
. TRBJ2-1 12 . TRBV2 TGTGCCAGCACCCCAGGGTGGAATGAGCAGTTCTTC CASTPGWNEQFF
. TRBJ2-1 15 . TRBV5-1 TGCGCCAGCAGCTTGGCGGGGCAGGGAGGCTATGAGCAGTTCTTC CASSLAGQGGYEQFF
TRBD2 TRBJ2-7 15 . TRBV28 TGTGCCAGCAGTACCGGACTAGCGGGGGGGAGCGAGCAGTACTTC CASSTGLAGGSEQYF
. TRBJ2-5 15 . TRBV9 TGTGCCAGCAGCGTAGACGTTTCTCTGCAAGAGACCCAGTACTTC CASSVDVSLQETQYF
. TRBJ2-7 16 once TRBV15 TGTGCCACCAGCAGAGGACAGGTTCTTAGCTCCTACGAGCAGTACTTC CATSRGQVLSSYEQYF
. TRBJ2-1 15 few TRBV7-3 TGTGCCAGCAGCTTACTCGCTAGCACCTACAATGAGCAGTTCTTC CASSLLASTYNEQFF
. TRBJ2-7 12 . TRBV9 TGTGCCAGCAGCGTAGGAGGGACCGAGCAGTACTTC CASSVGGTEQYF
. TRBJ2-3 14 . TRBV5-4 TGTGCCAGCAGCTCATACGGTTACAGAGATACGCAGTATTTT CASSSYGYRDTQYF
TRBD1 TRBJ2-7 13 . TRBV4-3 TGCGCCAGCAGCCAGGACAGGGTCGGGGAGCAGTACTTC CASSQDRVGEQYF
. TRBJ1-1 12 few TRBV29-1 TGCAGCGTTGAAGAATTTAACACTGAAGCTTTCTTT CSVEEFNTEAFF
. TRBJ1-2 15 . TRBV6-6 TGTGCCAGCAGCGACGGTGTAGGGGGGGCGCGAGGCTACACCTTC CASSDGVGGARGYTF